This T cell receptor beta chain was sequenced in a study of T cells expressing NK-cell markers. Study results and caveats: The study found dominant NKG2C+ clonotypes at about 1.0-7.0% of CD8+ T cells in roughly six donors.

TCRdb re-analyzed the 5' RACE reads; it lists each CDR3 protein once, without DNA. The sample yields approximately 150,000 distinct CDR3 sequences, of which the top ten take up 9% to 15%. To note about this clonotype: Its antigen is currently unknown.

This CDR3 contains 13 residues. Germline loops: CDR1 DFQATT, CDR2 SNEGSKA (reference sequence). The V call is TRBV20-1, the J call TRBJ2-1. The sequenced material came from blood T cells: a sorted CD56 or NKG2C T cell subset, CD4+ or CD8+ T cells, or bulk PBMC T cells (not recorded which). The clonotype was recovered from a man aged 18-30 years in good health. The CDR3 region is CSAREGSNNEQFF.